Each of the 4 T cell receptor beta chains below was sequenced from the same sample in a study of T cells in Graves' hyperthyroidism and ophthalmopathy. Authors of the study amplified TCR beta CDR3 regions from RNA transcripts. Primed by the HTBI set, a first-round RT-PCR was run on the TCR CDR3. TCRdb re-called the multiplex PCR reads through MiXCR, storing one row per CDR3 protein. This table has 250,000 to 300,000 distinct CDR3 sequences, approximately 13% appearing once. Sample: blood. The origin of the receptors is a woman in her forties with Graves' hyperthyroidism.

This clonotype was counted many times. The chain recombines TRBV3-1 with TRBJ1-1; D not certain. Looked up from germline, CDR1 is LGHDT and CDR2 is YNNKEL (reference sequence). V lost 4 bases to trimming and J lost 4 bases, with 10 bases between them. This CDR3 spans 13 amino acids. The CDR3, as DNA: TGTGCCAGCAGCCCCTTTGGGGTCACTGAAGCTTTCTTT. This codes for CASSPFGVTEAFF.

There are many counts of this clonotype. The chain has TRBV7-9 and TRBJ2-5; a possible D gene is TRBD1 (6 bases). The ends were cut back, 4 bases at V and 11 bases at J, with 14 bases in the middle. Germline values: CDR1 SEHNR, CDR2 FQNEAQ (reference sequence). This CDR3 comprises 12 residues. The CDR3 protein is CASSYGTSQQYF. The CDR3 DNA reads as TGTGCCAGCAGCTATGGGACAAGTCAACAGTACTTC.

A few counts support this clonotype. This rearrangement joins TRBV7-8 to TRBJ2-6; TRBD1 matches at 12 bases. J lost 2 bases, V lost 5 bases, and 10 bases had no gene match. The CDR3 runs 19 residues. The germline V gene encodes CDR1 SGHVS and CDR2 FQNEAQ. This chain's CDR3 is CASSPDGTGGAPGANVLTF. The DNA of the CDR3 is TGTGCCAGCAGCCCAGACGGGACAGGGGGCGCCCCTGGGGCCAACGTCCTGACTTTC.

The rearrangement links TRBV7-6 to TRBJ2-7; 8 bases line up with TRBD1. Germline V gives CDR1 SGHVS, CDR2 FNYEAQ. The V and J ends lost 5 bases and 2 bases, in that order; junction bases with no gene match: 11. The CDR3 is made up of 16 amino acids. The CDR3 DNA sequence: TGTGCCAGCAGCCCAGGGCCGCAGGGGGCCCCCTACGAGCAGTACTTC. Protein sequence: CASSPGPQGAPYEQYF.